The rows below give T cell receptor beta chains drawn from one sample of a study of blood T cell repertoires in COVID-19. Produced via immunoSEQ multiplex PCR; TCRdb's table is partial and in-frame only. The repertoire holds under 300,000 clones, with roughly 90% as singletons. The sequenced sample was peripheral blood. The receptors come from a woman between 55 and 75 years old with COVID-19, enrolled during active disease. Each CDR3 is given with its conserved first and last residue. A D gene is named only where the DNA matches it firmly. The listing skips clone size in some rows; elsewhere it reads once, few, many or a size class.

j_gene	d_gene	v_gene	abundance	CDR3aa	CDR3nt
TRBJ1-1	-	TRBV29-1	-	CSVAVNLNTEAFF	TGCAGCGTTGCGGTGAATTTGAACACTGAAGCTTTCTTT
TRBJ2-2	TRBD2	TRBV6-2/TRBV6-3	many	CASSFERGNTGELFF	TGTGCCAGCAGTTTTGAGCGGGGGAACACCGGGGAGCTGTTTTTT
TRBJ2-3	TRBD2	TRBV13	-	CASSPPRTSGGSDTQYF	TGTGCCAGCAGCCCACCGCGGACTAGCGGGGGGTCAGATACGCAGTATTTT
TRBJ1-1	-	TRBV7-8	few	CASSLVENTEAFF	TGTGCCAGCAGCTTAGTAGAGAACACTGAAGCTTTCTTT
TRBJ2-7	TRBD2	TRBV7-8	-	CASGPRTSGGTGYEQYF	TGTGCCAGCGGCCCTAGGACTAGCGGGGGGACCGGGTACGAGCAGTACTTC
TRBJ2-3	-	TRBV5-1	-	CASSLDGGQGTDTQYF	TGCGCCAGCAGCTTGGACGGGGGTCAGGGCACAGATACGCAGTATTTT
TRBJ2-1	-	TRBV7-2	-	CASSSGGHGEQFF	TGTGCCAGCAGCTCCGGGGGGCACGGTGAGCAGTTCTTC
TRBJ2-7	-	TRBV7-2	-	CASSRTITSEQYF	TGTGCCAGCAGCCGGACAATTACCTCCGAGCAGTACTTC
TRBJ1-1	TRBD1	TRBV6-5	-	CASSYKGASTEAFF	TGTGCCAGCAGTTACAAGGGGGCGAGCACTGAAGCTTTCTTT
TRBJ1-2	-	TRBV20-1	-	CSANGYGGYTF	TGCAGTGCTAACGGATACGGGGGCTACACCTTC
TRBJ1-1	-	TRBV5-1	-	CASSQTGGLNTEAFF	TGCGCCAGCAGCCAGACAGGAGGACTGAACACTGAAGCTTTCTTT
TRBJ1-4	-	TRBV4-1	-	CASSQDREVTTNEKLFF	TGCGCCAGCAGCCAAGACAGGGAGGTAACTACTAATGAAAAACTGTTTTTT
TRBJ1-1	TRBD1	TRBV6-5	few	CASSSPRDRVNTEAFF	TGTGCCAGCAGTTCCCCTCGGGACAGGGTGAACACTGAAGCTTTCTTT
TRBJ1-1	-	TRBV19	-	CASSSGLDTEAFF	TGTGCCAGTAGTTCAGGGTTGGACACTGAAGCTTTCTTT
TRBJ1-1	TRBD1	TRBV5-6	-	CASSLQGDHAFF	TGTGCCAGCAGCCTGCAGGGGGATCATGCTTTCTTT
TRBJ1-1	-	TRBV19	once	CASSIGGHGEAFF	TGTGCCAGTAGTATAGGGGGGCACGGTGAAGCTTTCTTT
TRBJ1-1	TRBD1	TRBV4-2	-	CASSPIQGENTEAFF	TGTGCCAGCAGCCCTATACAGGGGGAGAACACTGAAGCTTTCTTT
TRBJ1-1	-	TRBV27	-	CASSPGHSISEAFF	TGTGCCAGCAGTCCCGGACACTCTATCTCTGAAGCTTTCTTT
TRBJ1-5	TRBD1	TRBV6-2/TRBV6-3	-	CASSTAWSGGDQPQHF	TGTGCCAGCAGTACTGCATGGTCAGGGGGCGATCAGCCCCAGCATTTT
TRBJ2-1	-	TRBV3-1/TRBV3-2	-	CASSQDGRAGGFEQFF	TGTGCCAGCAGCCAAGATGGAAGGGCGGGCGGATTTGAGCAGTTCTTC
TRBJ2-2	-	TRBV2	-	CASSIQNTGELFF	TGTGCCAGCAGTATCCAGAACACCGGGGAGCTGTTTTTT
TRBJ1-5	-	TRBV19	-	CASTRSGQPQHF	TGTGCCAGTACCCGGTCGGGGCAGCCCCAGCATTTT
TRBJ2-7	-	TRBV4-3	-	CASSQLALVDEQYF	TGCGCCAGCAGCCAGCTTGCCCTAGTCGACGAGCAGTACTTC